What follows are 21 T cell receptor beta chains derived from one specimen sequenced in a study of shared clonotypes between healthy human individuals. Here immunoSEQ multiplex PCR was the method, and the copy in TCRdb shows in-frame clones only, minus some. The table has 2 million to 2.5 million clones, approximately 96% seen once; the top ten hold about 0.13%. Sequencing used naive CD4+ T cells sorted from blood. The subset: CD45RA+ positively selected. The receptors come from a man between 18 and 35 years old in good health.

The V and J genes are TRBV28 and TRBJ1-2, with D possibly TRBD1 on 6 matching bases. The CDR3 covers 14 residues. Germline lookup yields CDR1 MDHEN and CDR2 SYDVKM. Deletions cut 3 bases from V and 6 bases from J, with 14 bases between. CDR3 residues: CASSLGGSLDGYTF. CDR3 coding DNA: TGTGCCAGCAGTTTGGGGGGCAGCCTGGATGGCTACACCTTC.

V and J are TRBV7-3 and TRBJ2-5; 7 bases align to TRBD2. Germline V CDR1 and CDR2: SGHTA, FQGTGA. The V segment lost 5 bases and the J segment 1 base; nucleotides outside the gene matches: 1. CDR3 length equals 13 residues. The CDR3: CASSRGSQETQYF. In nucleotides, the CDR3 is TGTGCCAGCAGCCGCGGGAGCCAAGAGACCCAGTACTTC.

The J gene is TRBJ2-5, the V gene TRBV30; possible D gene TRBD1, 6 bases. Germline lookup yields CDR1 GTSNPN and CDR2 SVGIG (reference sequence). This CDR3 has 13 amino acids. V lost 1 base, J lost 5 bases, and 11 bases lay in between. Here the CDR3 reads CAWSALTGETQYF. The CDR3 region has the DNA TGTGCCTGGAGTGCCCTAACAGGGGAGACCCAGTACTTC.

The chain employs TRBV13 and TRBJ2-7; 8 nucleotides match TRBD2. Germline V gene sequence: CDR1 PRHDT, CDR2 FYEKMQ (reference sequence). J was trimmed by 3 bases and V by 5 bases; bases with no gene match: 12. The CDR3 runs 16 residues. Here the CDR3 DNA reads TGTGCCAGCAGCCCGTGGGCTTTAGCGGGAAGCTACGAGCAGTACTTC. Protein sequence: CASSPWALAGSYEQYF.

J is TRBJ1-5 and V is TRBV27; D is uncertain. This CDR3 contains 13 residues. The ends were cut back, 5 bases at V and 4 bases at J, with 9 bases in the middle. Germline V gene lookup returns CDR1 MNHEY and CDR2 SMNVEV (reference sequence). The CDR3 sequence is CASSALGNQPQHF. The CDR3 region has the DNA TGTGCCAGCAGTGCCCTGGGAAATCAGCCCCAGCATTTT.

As concerns this clone: This specimen includes other DNA sequences encoding the same CDR3. The genes are TRBV5-1 and TRBJ1-2; D is unresolved. Germline values: CDR1 SGHRS, CDR2 YFSETQ. The CDR3 has 14 amino acids. Between the trimmed V and J ends, which lost 0 bases and 3 bases, there was a span of 9 bases. The CDR3 spells CASSLGTVDYGYTF. The CDR3 nucleotides are TGCGCCAGCAGCTTGGGCACAGTAGACTATGGCTACACCTTC.

The chain joins TRBV25-1 to TRBJ2-7; 8 positions match TRBD1. With 5 bases clipped from V and 5 bases from J, the junction kept 5 bases outside the gene matches. CDR1 MGHDK and CDR2 SYGVNS come from the germline V gene. This CDR3 is built from 13 residues. The CDR3 region is CASSFARGHEQYF. In DNA form, the CDR3 reads TGTGCCAGCAGTTTCGCCAGGGGGCACGAGCAGTACTTC.

This clone was seen a single time. The V and J genes are TRBV5-1 and TRBJ2-7; TRBD2 matches at 9 bases. The CDR3 covers 16 residues. V was clipped by 0 bases and J by 0 bases; unmatched bases: 4. Germline V gene data show CDR1 as SGHRS and CDR2 as YFSETQ. The CDR3 DNA reads TGCGCCAGCAGCTTGGGTACTAGCGGGTTCTCCTACGAGCAGTACTTC. The encoded protein is CASSLGTSGFSYEQYF.

The chain is built from TRBV5-3 and TRBJ2-7; D not resolved. TRBV5-3 is an open reading frame, and its role is uncertain. The V end was cut by 1 base, the J end by 5 bases, with 7 bases between. The CDR3 is 12 amino acids. CDR3 DNA sequence: TGTGCCAGAAGCTTGAATTCCCACGAGCAGTACTTC. Protein sequence: CARSLNSHEQYF.

This clone was seen once. The CDR3 coding sequence is TGTGCCAGCAGACCCGCGGGGAGGGACACCGGGGAGCTGTTTTTT. It specifies CASRPAGRDTGELFF. The chain couples TRBV2 to TRBJ2-2; 7 bases align to TRBD2. The V gene end was trimmed by 6 bases and the J gene end by 3 bases; junction bases not matched to a gene: 7. CDR1 is SNHLY, CDR2 FYNNEI, per germline. The CDR3 is 15 residues long.

This chain connects TRBV6-5 to TRBJ2-7, with D uncertain. The CDR3 loop spans 14 amino acids. Germline loops: CDR1 MNHEY, CDR2 SVGAGI. V gave up 6 bases and J gave up 3 bases, with 15 bases separating them. The CDR3 sequence: CASSPDIWGYEQYF. The CDR3 DNA sequence: TGTGCCAGCAGCCCCGATATCTGGGGCTACGAGCAGTACTTC.

CDR3 sequence: CASSAGTVFNQPQHF. The CDR3 DNA is TGTGCCAGCAGCGCCGGGACAGTGTTCAATCAGCCCCAGCATTTT. V gene TRBV7-9 combines with J gene TRBJ1-5; 7 bases fit TRBD1. Germline CDR1 SEHNR, CDR2 FQNEAQ (reference sequence). The CDR3 loop spans 15 amino acids. V was pared by 5 bases and J by 3 bases, with 7 bases of the junction left unmatched.

Only one count was recorded for this clone. The chain couples TRBV6-1 to TRBJ2-2; 8 bases agree with TRBD1. The CDR3 extends over 16 amino acids. Germline V lookup: CDR1 MNHNS, CDR2 SASEGT. Losses at the gene ends were 4 bases for V and 2 bases for J; bases not matched to a gene: 6. CDR3 sequence (DNA): TGTGCCAGCAGTGCAGGGACAGGCACTAACACCGGGGAGCTGTTTTTT. Protein sequence: CASSAGTGTNTGELFF.

The rearrangement joins TRBV5-1 to TRBJ2-1; 12 bases line up with TRBD2. There are 15 residues in the CDR3. Per germline, CDR1 SGHRS and CDR2 YFSETQ. The V segment lost 4 bases and the J segment 8 bases; nucleotides outside the gene matches: 7. Written as DNA, the CDR3 is TGCGCCAGCAGCGAACTAGCGGGGGGAGAATATGAGCAGTTCTTC. Translating it yields CASSELAGGEYEQFF.

The V and J genes are TRBV11-2 and TRBJ1-2, with 12 bases aligning to TRBD1. This CDR3 has 16 residues. The germline V gene has CDR1 SGHAT and CDR2 FQNNGV. V dropped 3 bases and J dropped 7; count of bases not matched to a gene: 9. CDR3 sequence reads: CASSLMGQGANAGYTF. In DNA, the CDR3 is TGTGCCAGCAGCTTGATGGGACAGGGGGCGAACGCTGGCTACACCTTC.

The V gene is TRBV28, the J gene TRBJ1-2, with a tentative D call TRBD1 (5 bases). The germline CDR1 and CDR2 sequences are MDHEN and SYDVKM. The CDR3 contains 15 residues. V was clipped by 3 bases and J by 1 base, with 12 bases between them. Here the CDR3 DNA reads TGTGCCAGCAGTTTTGTGGCAGGGAGTAACTATGGCTACACCTTC. This gives the protein CASSFVAGSNYGYTF.

The V and J genes are TRBV30 and TRBJ1-2; D is unresolved. Trimming cost V 1 base and J 3 bases, with 9 bases left between them. The germline gives CDR1 GTSNPN, CDR2 SVGIG (reference sequence). CDR3 length: 13 amino acids. This CDR3 is CAWSGDVYYGYTF. The CDR3 DNA is TGTGCCTGGAGTGGGGATGTTTACTATGGCTACACCTTC.

V and J are TRBV7-9 and TRBJ2-1; D gene ambiguous. The germline gives CDR1 SEHNR, CDR2 FQNEAQ (reference sequence). The CDR3 runs to 12 residues. Trimming took off 4 bases at V and 5 bases at J, with 6 bases between the two ends. The CDR3 protein is CASSSNNNEQFF. CDR3 bases: TGTGCCAGCAGCTCAAATAACAATGAGCAGTTCTTC.

The chain joins TRBV6-1 to TRBJ1-1; no clear D. The CDR3 loop spans 13 amino acids. Trimming left V 1 base short and J 4 bases short, with 7 bases between. Looked up from germline, CDR1 is MNHNS and CDR2 is SASEGT. CDR3: CASSEGKPTEAFF. CDR3 coding DNA: TGTGCCAGCAGTGAAGGAAAGCCCACTGAAGCTTTCTTT.

This sequence joins TRBV30 and TRBJ1-6; 8 bases are shared with TRBD1. Germline V gene lookup returns CDR1 GTSNPN and CDR2 SVGIG (reference sequence). CDR3 length equals 15 residues. With V trimmed by 3 bases and J by 7 bases, 8 bases remained unmatched. This chain's CDR3 is CAWSNTGGANSPLHF. CDR3 bases: TGTGCCTGGAGCAATACAGGGGGTGCCAATTCACCCCTCCACTTT.

This clone was seen just once. Distinct nucleotide sequences in the sample also encode this CDR3. The chain joins TRBV30 to TRBJ1-5; unclear D gene. There are 13 residues in the CDR3. V lost 2 bases to trimming and J lost 5 bases, with 10 bases between them. CDR1 and CDR2 from the germline V gene are GTSNPN and SVGIG (reference sequence). CDR3 sequence: CAWSPGTDQPQHF. In DNA, the CDR3 is TGTGCCTGGAGTCCGGGTACCGATCAGCCCCAGCATTTT.